This TCR beta chain was captured in a study of T cell responses to AZD1222 COVID-19 vaccine. Second-dose timings of about 4 or about 12 weeks were pooled. Broader study findings: Clonal diversity was possibly underestimated; the donors were predominantly white British and more often female. At baseline, seropositivity was found in only a handful of AZD1222 recipients.

Comments on this clone: Antigen unknown.

TCRdb's copy holds only in-frame clones and misses some; the assay was immunoSEQ multiplex PCR. The sample comprises about 140,000 clones, approximately 90% of which are singletons, and roughly 1.7% rests with the top ten. Unmatched junction bases numbered 2, after V lost 4 bases and J lost 1 base. The CDR3 is 14 residues long. Germline V gene sequence: CDR1 SGHRS, CDR2 YFSETQ. The receptor's source is an adult who received the AZD1222 COVID-19 vaccine. The chain combines TRBV5-1 with TRBJ1-5; 7 nucleotides line up with TRBD1. Sequenced here: peripheral blood, sampled 28 days after the second AZD1222 dose. The DNA for the CDR3 is TGCGCCAGCAGCACGGGACAGAGCAATCAGCCCCAGCATTTT. Translating it yields CASSTGQSNQPQHF.